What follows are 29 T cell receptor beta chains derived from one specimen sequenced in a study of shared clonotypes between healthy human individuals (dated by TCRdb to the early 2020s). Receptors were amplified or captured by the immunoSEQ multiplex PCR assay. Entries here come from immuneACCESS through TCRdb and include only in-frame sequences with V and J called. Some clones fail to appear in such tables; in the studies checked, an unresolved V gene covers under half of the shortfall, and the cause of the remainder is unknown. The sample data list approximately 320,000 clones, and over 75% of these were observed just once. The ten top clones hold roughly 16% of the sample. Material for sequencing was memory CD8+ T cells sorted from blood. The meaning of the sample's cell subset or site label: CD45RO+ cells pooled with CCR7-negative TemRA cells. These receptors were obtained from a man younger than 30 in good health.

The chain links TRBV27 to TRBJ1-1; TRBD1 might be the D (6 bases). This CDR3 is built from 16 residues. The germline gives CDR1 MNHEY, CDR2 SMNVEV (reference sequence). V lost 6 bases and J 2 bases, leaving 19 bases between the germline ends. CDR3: CASSLKSGTQNTEAFF. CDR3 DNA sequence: TGTGCCAGCAGCCTAAAATCGGGGACACAAAACACTGAAGCTTTCTTT.

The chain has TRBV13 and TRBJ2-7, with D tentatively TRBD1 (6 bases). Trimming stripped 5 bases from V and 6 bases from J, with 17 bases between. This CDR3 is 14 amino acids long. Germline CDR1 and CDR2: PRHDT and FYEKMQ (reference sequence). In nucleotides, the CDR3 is TGTGCCAGCAGCCCCTTAGGGGGAAGGGGCGAGCAGTACTTC. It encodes CASSPLGGRGEQYF.

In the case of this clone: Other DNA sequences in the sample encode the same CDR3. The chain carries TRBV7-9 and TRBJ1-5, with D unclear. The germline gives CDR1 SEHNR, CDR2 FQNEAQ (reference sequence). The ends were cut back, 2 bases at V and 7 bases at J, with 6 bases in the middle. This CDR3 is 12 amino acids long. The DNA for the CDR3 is TGTGCCAGCAGCTTATGGGGACAGCCCCAGCATTTT. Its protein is CASSLWGQPQHF.

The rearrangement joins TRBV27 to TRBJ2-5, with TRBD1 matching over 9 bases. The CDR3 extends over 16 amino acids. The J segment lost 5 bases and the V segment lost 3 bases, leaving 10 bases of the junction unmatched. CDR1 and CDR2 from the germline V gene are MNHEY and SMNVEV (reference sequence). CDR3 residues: CASSLLSGTGRETQYF. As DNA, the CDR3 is TGTGCCAGCAGTTTGTTATCCGGGACAGGGAGGGAGACCCAGTACTTC.

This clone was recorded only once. The CDR3 here is CASSYRVYEQYF. The CDR3 coding sequence is TGTGCCAGCAGCTACAGGGTTTACGAGCAGTACTTC. The chain links TRBV28 to TRBJ2-7; D is perhaps TRBD1 (6 bases). V lost 6 bases and J 4 bases, leaving 10 bases between the germline ends. Germline values: CDR1 MDHEN, CDR2 SYDVKM. CDR3 length: 12 amino acids.

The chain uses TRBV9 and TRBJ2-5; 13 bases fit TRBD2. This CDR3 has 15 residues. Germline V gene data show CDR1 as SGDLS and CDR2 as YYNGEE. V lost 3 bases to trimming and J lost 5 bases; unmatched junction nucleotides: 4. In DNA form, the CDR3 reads TGTGCCAGCAGCGGGACTAGCGGGAGCCTGGAGACCCAGTACTTC. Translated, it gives CASSGTSGSLETQYF.

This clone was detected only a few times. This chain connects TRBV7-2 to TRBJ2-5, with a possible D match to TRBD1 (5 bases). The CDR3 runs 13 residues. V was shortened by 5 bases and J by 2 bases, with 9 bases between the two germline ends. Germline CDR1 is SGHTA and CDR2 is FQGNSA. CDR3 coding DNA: TGTGCCAGCAGCCCACGACAGCAAGAGACCCAGTACTTC. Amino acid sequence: CASSPRQQETQYF.

CDR3: CASSLSWHTEAFF. The CDR3 nucleotides are TGTGCCAGCAGTTTATCTTGGCACACTGAAGCTTTCTTT. The chain employs TRBV27 and TRBJ1-1, with D unresolved. The CDR3 covers 13 residues. Trimming removed 0 bases at V and 3 bases at J, with 5 bases between. Germline values: CDR1 MNHEY, CDR2 SMNVEV (reference sequence).

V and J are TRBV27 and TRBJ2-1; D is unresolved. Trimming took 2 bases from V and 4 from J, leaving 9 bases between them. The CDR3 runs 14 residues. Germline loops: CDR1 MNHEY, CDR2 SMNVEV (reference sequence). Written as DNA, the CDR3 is TGTGCCAGCAGTTTAACCGTGGGGTACAATGAGCAGTTCTTC. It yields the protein CASSLTVGYNEQFF.

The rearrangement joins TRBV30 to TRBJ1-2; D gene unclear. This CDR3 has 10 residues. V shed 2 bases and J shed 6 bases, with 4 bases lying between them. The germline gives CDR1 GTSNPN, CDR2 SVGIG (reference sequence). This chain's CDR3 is CAWSRHGYTF. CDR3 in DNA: TGTGCCTGGAGTCGTCATGGCTACACCTTC.

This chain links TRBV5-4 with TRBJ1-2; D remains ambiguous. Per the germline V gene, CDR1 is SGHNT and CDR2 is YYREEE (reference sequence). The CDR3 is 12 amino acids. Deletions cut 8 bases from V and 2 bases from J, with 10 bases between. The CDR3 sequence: CASRQENYGYTF. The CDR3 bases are TGTGCCAGTCGACAAGAAAACTATGGCTACACCTTC.

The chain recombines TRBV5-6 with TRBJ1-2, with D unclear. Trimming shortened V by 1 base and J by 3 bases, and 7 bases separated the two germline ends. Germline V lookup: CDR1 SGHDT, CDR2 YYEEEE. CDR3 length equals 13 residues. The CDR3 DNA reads TGTGCCAGCAGCTTGAAACGCCACTATGGCTACACCTTC. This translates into CASSLKRHYGYTF.

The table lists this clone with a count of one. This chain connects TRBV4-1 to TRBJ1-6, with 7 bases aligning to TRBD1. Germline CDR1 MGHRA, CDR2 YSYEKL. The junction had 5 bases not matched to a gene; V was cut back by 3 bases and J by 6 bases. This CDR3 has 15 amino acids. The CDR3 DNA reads TGCGCCAGCAGCCAGAGGGACAGCCGTAATTCACCCCTCCACTTT. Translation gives CASSQRDSRNSPLHF.

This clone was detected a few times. Written as DNA, the CDR3 is TGCGCCAGCAGCTTGGAAAACAGGTTCGCTGAAGCTTTCTTT. This gives the protein CASSLENRFAEAFF. The rearrangement joins TRBV5-1 to TRBJ1-1, with D possibly being TRBD1 (5 bases). V lost 0 bases to trimming and J lost 6 bases, with 12 bases between them. Germline CDR1 SGHRS, CDR2 YFSETQ. This CDR3 has 14 amino acids.

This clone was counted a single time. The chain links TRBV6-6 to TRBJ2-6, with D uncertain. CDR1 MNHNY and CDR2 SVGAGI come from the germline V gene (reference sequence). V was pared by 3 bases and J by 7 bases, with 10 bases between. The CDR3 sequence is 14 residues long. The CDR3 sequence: CASSYEAVANVLTF. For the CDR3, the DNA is TGTGCCAGCAGTTATGAGGCGGTTGCCAACGTCCTGACTTTC.

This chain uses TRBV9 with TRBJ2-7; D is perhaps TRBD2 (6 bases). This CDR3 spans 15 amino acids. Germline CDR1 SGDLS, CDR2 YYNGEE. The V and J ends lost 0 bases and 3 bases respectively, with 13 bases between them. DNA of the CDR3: TGTGCCAGCAGCGTAGGGCGCTCCGGGAGCTACGAGCAGTACTTC. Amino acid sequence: CASSVGRSGSYEQYF.

The CDR3 nucleotides read TGTGCCAGCAGCCAAGCTACGTATGTCCTAAGCACAGATACGCAGTATTTT. It is translated as CASSQATYVLSTDTQYF. The genes are TRBV11-2 and TRBJ2-3; D ambiguous. V lost 5 bases, J lost 0 bases, and 18 bases lay in between. Germline CDR1 is SGHAT and CDR2 is FQNNGV. The CDR3 runs 17 residues.

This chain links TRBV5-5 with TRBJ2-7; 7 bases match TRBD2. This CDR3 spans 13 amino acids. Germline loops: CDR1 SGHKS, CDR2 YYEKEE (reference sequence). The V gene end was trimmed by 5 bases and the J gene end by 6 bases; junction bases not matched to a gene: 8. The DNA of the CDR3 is TGTGCCAGCAGGAAACGACTAGCAGCCGAGCAGTACTTC. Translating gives CASRKRLAAEQYF. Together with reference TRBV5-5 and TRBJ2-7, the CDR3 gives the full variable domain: DAGVTQSPTHLIKTRGQQVTLRCSPISGHKSVSWYQQVLGQGPQFIFQYYEKEERGRGNFPDRFSARQFPNYSSELNVNALLLGDSALYLCASRKRLAAEQYFGPGTRLTVT.

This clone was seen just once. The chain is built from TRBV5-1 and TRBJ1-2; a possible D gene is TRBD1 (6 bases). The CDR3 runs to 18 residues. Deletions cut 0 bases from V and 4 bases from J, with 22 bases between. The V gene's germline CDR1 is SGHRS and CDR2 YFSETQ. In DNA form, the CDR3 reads TGCGCCAGCAGCTTGGCACTTCCCAGGGACATTGAATTCTATGGCTACACCTTC. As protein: CASSLALPRDIEFYGYTF.

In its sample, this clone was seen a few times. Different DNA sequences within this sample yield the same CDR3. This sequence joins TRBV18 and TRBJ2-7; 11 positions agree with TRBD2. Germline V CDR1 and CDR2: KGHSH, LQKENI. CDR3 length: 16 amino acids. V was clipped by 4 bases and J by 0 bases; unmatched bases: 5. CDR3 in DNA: TGTGCCAGCTCACTCTCCGGGACTAGCGGCTCCTACGAGCAGTACTTC. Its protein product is CASSLSGTSGSYEQYF.

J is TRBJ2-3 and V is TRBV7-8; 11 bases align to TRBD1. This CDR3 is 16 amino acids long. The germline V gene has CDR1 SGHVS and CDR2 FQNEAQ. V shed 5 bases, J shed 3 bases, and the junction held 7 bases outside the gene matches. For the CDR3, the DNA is TGTGCCAGCAGCCCCGGACAGGGGGCTTATACAGATACGCAGTATTTT. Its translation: CASSPGQGAYTDTQYF. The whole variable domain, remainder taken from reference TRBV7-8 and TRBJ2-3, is GAGVSQSPRYKVAKRGQDVALRCDPISGHVSLFWYQQALGQGPEFLTYFQNEAQLDKSGLPSDRFFAERPEGSVSTLKIQRTQQEDSAVYLCASSPGQGAYTDTQYFGPGTRLTVL.

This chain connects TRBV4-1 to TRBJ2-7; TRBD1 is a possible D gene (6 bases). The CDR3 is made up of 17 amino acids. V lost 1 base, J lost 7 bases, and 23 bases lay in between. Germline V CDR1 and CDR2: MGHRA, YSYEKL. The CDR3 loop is CASSQGISTGGEDEQYF. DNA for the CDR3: TGCGCCAGCAGCCAAGGTATCTCGACAGGCGGTGAGGATGAGCAGTACTTC.

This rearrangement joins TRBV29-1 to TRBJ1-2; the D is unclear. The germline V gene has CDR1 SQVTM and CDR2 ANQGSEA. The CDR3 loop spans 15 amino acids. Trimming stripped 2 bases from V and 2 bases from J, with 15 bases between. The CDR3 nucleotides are TGCAGCGTTGAACAGAGCCCAATCCAAAACTATGGCTACACCTTC. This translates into CSVEQSPIQNYGYTF.

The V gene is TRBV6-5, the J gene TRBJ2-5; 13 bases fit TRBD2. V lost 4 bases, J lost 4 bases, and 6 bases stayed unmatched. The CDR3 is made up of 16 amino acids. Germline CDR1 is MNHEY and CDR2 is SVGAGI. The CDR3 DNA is TGTGCCAGCAGTTCCGGACTAGCGGGAGTCGCAGAGACCCAGTACTTC. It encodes CASSSGLAGVAETQYF.

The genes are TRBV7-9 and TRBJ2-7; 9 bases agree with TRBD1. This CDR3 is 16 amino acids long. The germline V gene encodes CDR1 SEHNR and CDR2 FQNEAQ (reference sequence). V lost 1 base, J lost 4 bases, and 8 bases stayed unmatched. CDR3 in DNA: TGTGCCAGCAGCTTAGGAGGGGACAGGGATAGATACGAGCAGTACTTC. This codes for CASSLGGDRDRYEQYF.

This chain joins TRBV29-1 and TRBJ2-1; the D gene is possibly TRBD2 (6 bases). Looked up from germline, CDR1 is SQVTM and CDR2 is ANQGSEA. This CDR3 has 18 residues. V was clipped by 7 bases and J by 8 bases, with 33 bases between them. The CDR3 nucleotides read TGCAGCGCGCTGGAACTCTCCGGGATACGAGTTAGCGGAGATGAGCAGTTCTTC. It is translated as CSALELSGIRVSGDEQFF.

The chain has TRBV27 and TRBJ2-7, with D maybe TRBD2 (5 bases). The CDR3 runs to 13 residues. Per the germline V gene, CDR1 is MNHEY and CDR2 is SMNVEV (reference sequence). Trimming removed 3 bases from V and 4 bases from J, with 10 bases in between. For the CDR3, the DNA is TGTGCCAGCAGTTTCAAATGGGAGTACGAGCAGTACTTC. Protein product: CASSFKWEYEQYF.

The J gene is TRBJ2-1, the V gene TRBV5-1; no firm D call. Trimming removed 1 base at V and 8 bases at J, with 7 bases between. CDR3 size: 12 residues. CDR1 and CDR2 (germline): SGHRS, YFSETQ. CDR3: CASSLFTHEQFF. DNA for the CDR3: TGCGCCAGCAGCTTGTTTACGCATGAGCAGTTCTTC.

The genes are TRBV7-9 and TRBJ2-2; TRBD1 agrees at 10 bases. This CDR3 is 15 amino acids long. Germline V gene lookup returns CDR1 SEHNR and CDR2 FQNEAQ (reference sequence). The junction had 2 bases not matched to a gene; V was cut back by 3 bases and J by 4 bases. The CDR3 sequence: CASSLGQGITGELFF. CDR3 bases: TGTGCCAGCAGCTTGGGACAGGGGATCACCGGGGAGCTGTTTTTT.